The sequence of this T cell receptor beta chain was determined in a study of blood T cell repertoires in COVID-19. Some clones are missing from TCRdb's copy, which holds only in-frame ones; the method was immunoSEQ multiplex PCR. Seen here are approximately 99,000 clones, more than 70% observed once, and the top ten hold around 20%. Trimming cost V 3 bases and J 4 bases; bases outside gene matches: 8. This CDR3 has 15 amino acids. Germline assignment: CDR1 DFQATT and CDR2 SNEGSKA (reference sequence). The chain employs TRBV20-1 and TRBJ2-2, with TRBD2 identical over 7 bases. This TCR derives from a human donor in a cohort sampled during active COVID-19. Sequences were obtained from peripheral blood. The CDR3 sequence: CSASNGGSATGELFF. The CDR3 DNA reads TGCAGTGCTAGTAACGGCGGGAGTGCCACCGGGGAGCTGTTTTTT.